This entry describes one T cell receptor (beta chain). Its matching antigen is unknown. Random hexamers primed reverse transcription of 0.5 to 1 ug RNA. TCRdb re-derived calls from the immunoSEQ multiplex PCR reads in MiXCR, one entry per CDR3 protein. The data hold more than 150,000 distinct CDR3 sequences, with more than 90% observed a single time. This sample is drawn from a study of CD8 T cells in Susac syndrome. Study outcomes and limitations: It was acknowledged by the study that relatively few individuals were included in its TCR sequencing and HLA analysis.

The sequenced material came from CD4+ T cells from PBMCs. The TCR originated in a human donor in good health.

In DNA form, the CDR3 reads TGTGCCAGCAGTTTACATAAAGGACAGGGCGGAGACACCGGGGAGCTGTTTTTT. Protein product: CASSLHKGQGGDTGELFF. The chain links TRBV28 to TRBJ2-2; 8 bases line up with TRBD1. From germline, CDR1 is MDHEN and CDR2 SYDVKM. With V trimmed by 2 bases and J by 3 bases, 11 bases remained unmatched. CDR3 size: 18 residues.